In its sample, the clone carrying this T cell receptor beta chain is medium-sized. The target antigen is unknown. The sample belongs to a study of beta chain features in type 1 diabetes. Whole-study findings and limits: TCRB CDR3s were moderately but significantly shorter in Type 1 diabetes patients in all four CD4+ subsets.

Staining for CD45RO/CCR7/CD25/CD127/CD95/CD27 allowed sorting of CD4+ naive, central memory, regulatory and stem cell-like memory cells. All of the isolated RNA was reverse transcribed, so expressed TCRB transcripts were sequenced. Using immunoSEQ multiplex PCR, the repertoire was profiled, and TCRdb retains in-frame clones only, with some absent. Of about 30,000 clones listed, 56% are singletons. This sequence was found in a woman aged 18-30 years with type 1 diabetes. The sequenced sample consisted of Tregs from blood.

In DNA, the CDR3 is TGTGCCAGCTCATCGGGACAGCAAGAGACCCAGTACTTC. Translation: CASSSGQQETQYF. The chain combines TRBV18 with TRBJ2-5; 7 nucleotides align to TRBD1. CDR3 length equals 13 residues. Trimming removed 5 bases from V and 2 bases from J; junction bases left unmatched: 2. Looked up from germline, CDR1 is KGHSH and CDR2 is LQKENI.